This entry features one T cell receptor (beta chain) sequence. Its antigen is currently unknown. Clones were sequenced by immunoSEQ multiplex PCR, and TCRdb holds only the in-frame ones, with some missing. The sample holds about 160,000 clones; 88% are singletons and the top ten take around 5.5%. This sample stems from a study of T cell responses to AZD1222 COVID-19 vaccine. Findings and limits, study-wide: Among spike-specific TCRs, nearly half reportedly target unmutated variant regions. Of the AZD1222 recipients, only 5 or 6 were seropositive at baseline.

Germline assignment: CDR1 MNHEY and CDR2 SVGAGI. CDR3 length: 13 residues. Trimming stripped 2 bases from V and 2 bases from J, with 5 bases between. The TCR was taken from an adult in good health. The starting material was peripheral blood, obtained on day 0 of AZD1222 vaccination. J is TRBJ2-3 and V is TRBV6-5; D remains unclear. The CDR3 DNA reads TGTGCCAGCAGTTACAGCCTCACAGATACGCAGTATTTT. This codes for CASSYSLTDTQYF.